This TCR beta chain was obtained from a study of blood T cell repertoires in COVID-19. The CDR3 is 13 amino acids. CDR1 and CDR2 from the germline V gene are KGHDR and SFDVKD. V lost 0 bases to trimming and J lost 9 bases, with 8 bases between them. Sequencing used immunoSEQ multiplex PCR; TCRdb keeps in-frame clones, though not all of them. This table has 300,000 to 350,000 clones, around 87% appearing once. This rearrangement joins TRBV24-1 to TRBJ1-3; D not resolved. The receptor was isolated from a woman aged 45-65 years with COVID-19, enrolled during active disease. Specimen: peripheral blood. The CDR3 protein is CATSDLERGTIYF. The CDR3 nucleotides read TGTGCCACCAGTGATTTGGAACGGGGCACCATATATTTT.